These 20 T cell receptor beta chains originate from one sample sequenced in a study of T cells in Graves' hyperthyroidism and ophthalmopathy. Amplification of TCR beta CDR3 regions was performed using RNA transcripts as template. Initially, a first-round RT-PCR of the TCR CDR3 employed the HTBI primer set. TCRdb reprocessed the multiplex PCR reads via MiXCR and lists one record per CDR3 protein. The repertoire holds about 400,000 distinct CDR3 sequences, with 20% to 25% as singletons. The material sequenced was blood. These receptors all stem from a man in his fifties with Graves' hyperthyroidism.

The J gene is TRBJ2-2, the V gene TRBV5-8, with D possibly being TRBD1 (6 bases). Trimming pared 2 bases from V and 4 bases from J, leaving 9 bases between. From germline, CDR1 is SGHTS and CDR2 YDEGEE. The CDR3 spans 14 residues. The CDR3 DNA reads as TGTGCCAGCAGCTTCACAGGGATCACCGGGGAGCTGTTTTTT. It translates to CASSFTGITGELFF.

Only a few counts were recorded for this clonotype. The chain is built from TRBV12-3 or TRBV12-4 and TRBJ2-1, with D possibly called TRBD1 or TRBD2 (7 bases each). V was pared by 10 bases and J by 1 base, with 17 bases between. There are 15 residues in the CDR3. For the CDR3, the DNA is TGTGCCATCTCAGGGGGGGATTTGTCCTACAATGAGCAGTTCTTC. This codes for CAISGGDLSYNEQFF.

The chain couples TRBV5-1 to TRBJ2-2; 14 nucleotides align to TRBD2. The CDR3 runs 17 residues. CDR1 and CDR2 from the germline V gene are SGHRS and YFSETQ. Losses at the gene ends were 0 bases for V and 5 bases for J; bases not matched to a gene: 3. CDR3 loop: CASSLGGLAGVTGELFF. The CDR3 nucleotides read TGCGCCAGCAGCTTGGGGGGACTAGCGGGAGTAACCGGGGAGCTGTTTTTT. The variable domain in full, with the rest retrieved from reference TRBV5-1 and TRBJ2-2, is KAGVTQTPRYLIKTRGQQVTLSCSPISGHRSVSWYQQTPGQGLQFLFEYFSETQRNKGNFPGRFSGRQFSNSRSEMNVSTLELGDSALYLCASSLGGLAGVTGELFFGEGSRLTVL.

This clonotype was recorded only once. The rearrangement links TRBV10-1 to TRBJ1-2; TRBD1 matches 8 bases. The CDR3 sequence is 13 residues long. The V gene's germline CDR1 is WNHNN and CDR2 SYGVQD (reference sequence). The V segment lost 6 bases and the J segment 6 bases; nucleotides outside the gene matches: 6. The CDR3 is CASSHDRGHGYTF. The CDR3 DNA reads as TGCGCCAGCAGCCATGACAGGGGCCATGGCTACACCTTC.

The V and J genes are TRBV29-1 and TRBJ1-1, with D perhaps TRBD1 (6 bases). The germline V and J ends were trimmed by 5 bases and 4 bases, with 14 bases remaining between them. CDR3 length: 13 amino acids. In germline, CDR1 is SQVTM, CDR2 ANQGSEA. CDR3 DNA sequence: TGCAGCGTTAAAGGGGGAAGTCTCACTGAAGCTTTCTTT. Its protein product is CSVKGGSLTEAFF.

CDR3 amino acids: CASSLQGANGANVLTF. In DNA form, the CDR3 reads TGTGCCAGCAGTTTACAGGGGGCGAATGGGGCCAACGTCCTGACTTTC. The chain employs TRBV12-3 or TRBV12-4 and TRBJ2-6; 8 nucleotides match TRBD1. The CDR3 runs 16 residues. Trimming at V came to 2 bases and at J to 3 bases, leaving 3 bases not matched to a gene.

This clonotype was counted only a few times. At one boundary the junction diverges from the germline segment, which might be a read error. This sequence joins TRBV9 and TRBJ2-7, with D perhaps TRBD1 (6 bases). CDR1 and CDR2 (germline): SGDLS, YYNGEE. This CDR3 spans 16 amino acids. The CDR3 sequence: CASSVSPTGLSSEQYF. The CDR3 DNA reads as TGTGCCAGCAGCGTATCGCCGACAGGTCTTTCCTCCGAGCAGTACTTC.

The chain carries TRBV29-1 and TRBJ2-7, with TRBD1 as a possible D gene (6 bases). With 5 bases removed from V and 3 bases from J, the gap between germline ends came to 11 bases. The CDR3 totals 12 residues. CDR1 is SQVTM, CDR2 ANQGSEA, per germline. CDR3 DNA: TGCAGCGTTATACAGGGCATCTACGAGCAGTACTTC. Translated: CSVIQGIYEQYF.

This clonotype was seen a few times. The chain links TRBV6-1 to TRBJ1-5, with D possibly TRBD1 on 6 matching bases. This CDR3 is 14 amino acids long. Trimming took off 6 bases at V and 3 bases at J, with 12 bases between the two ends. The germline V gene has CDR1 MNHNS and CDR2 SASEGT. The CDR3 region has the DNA TGTGCCAGCAGACCTACAGGGTTCAATCAGCCCCAGCATTTT. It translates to CASRPTGFNQPQHF.

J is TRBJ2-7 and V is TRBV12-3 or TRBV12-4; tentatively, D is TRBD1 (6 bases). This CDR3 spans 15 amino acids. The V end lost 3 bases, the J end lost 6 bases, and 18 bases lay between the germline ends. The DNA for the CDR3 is TGTGCCAGCAGTTTTGGGGGCGCCTTTTCTCTCGAGCAGTACTTC. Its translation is CASSFGGAFSLEQYF.

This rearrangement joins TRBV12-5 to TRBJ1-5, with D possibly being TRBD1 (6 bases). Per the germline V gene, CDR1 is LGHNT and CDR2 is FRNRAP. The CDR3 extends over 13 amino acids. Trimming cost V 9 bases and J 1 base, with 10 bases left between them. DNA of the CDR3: TGTGCTAGCAGGGGTGGGAGCAATCAGCCCCAGCATTTT. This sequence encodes CASRGGSNQPQHF.

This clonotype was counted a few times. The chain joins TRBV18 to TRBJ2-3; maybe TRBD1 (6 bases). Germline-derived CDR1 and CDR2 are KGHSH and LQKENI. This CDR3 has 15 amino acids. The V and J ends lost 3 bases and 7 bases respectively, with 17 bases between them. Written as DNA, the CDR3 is TGTGCCAGCTCACCGGAGGACAGAATCGGTTATACGCAGTATTTT. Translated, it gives CASSPEDRIGYTQYF.

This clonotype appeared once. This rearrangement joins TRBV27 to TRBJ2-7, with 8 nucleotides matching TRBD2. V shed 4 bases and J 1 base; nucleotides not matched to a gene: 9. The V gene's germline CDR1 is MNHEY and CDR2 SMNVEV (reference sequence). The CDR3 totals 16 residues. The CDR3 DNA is TGTGCCAGCAGTTACAGGACTGTAGCGGGATCCTACGAGCAGTACTTC. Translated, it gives CASSYRTVAGSYEQYF.

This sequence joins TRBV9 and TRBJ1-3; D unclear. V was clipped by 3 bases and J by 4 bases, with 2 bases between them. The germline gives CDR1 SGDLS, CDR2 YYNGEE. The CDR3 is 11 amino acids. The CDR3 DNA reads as TGTGCCAGCAGCGAAGGAAACACCATATATTTT. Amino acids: CASSEGNTIYF.

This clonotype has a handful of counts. The chain's CDR3 is CASSPSDRYDNEQFF. The CDR3 bases are TGTGCCAGCAGCCCCTCGGACAGGTATGACAATGAGCAGTTCTTC. The V call is TRBV7-8, the J call TRBJ2-1; TRBD1 agrees at 7 bases. CDR3 size: 15 residues. V dropped 5 bases and J dropped 5; count of bases not matched to a gene: 9. In germline, CDR1 is SGHVS, CDR2 FQNEAQ.

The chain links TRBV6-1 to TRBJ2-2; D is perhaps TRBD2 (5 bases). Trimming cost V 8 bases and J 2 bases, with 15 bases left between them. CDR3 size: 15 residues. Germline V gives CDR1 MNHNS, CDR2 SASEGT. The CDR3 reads CASSTSGVNTGELFF. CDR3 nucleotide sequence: TGTGCCAGCTCCACCTCCGGGGTCAACACCGGGGAGCTGTTTTTT.

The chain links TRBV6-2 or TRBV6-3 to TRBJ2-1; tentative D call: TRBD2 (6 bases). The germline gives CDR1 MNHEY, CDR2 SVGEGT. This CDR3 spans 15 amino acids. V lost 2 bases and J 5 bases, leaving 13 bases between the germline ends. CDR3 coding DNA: TGTGCCAGCAGTTACCCCAGCGGGCGAAACAATGAGCAGTTCTTC. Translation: CASSYPSGRNNEQFF.

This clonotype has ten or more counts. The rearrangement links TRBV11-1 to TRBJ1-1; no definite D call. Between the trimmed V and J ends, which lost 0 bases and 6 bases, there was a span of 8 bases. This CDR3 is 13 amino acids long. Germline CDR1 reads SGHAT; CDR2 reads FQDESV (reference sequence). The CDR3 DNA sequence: TGTGCCAGCAGCTTAGCTGCACGGGCTGAAGCTTTCTTT. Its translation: CASSLAARAEAFF.

The DNA for the CDR3 is TGCGCCAGCAGCTTGGGATTAATTCCCGGGGGACTCTATGGCTACACCTTC. Protein sequence: CASSLGLIPGGLYGYTF. The chain uses TRBV5-1 and TRBJ1-2, with D tentatively TRBD1 (5 bases). V gave up 0 bases and J gave up 4 bases, with 19 bases separating them. The CDR3 covers 17 residues. Germline-derived CDR1 and CDR2 are SGHRS and YFSETQ.

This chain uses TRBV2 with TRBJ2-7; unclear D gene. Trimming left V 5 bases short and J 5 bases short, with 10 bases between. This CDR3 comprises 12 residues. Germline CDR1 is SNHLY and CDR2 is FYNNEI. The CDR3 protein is CASSLDVHEQYF. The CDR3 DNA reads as TGTGCCAGCAGTCTGGACGTCCACGAGCAGTACTTC.